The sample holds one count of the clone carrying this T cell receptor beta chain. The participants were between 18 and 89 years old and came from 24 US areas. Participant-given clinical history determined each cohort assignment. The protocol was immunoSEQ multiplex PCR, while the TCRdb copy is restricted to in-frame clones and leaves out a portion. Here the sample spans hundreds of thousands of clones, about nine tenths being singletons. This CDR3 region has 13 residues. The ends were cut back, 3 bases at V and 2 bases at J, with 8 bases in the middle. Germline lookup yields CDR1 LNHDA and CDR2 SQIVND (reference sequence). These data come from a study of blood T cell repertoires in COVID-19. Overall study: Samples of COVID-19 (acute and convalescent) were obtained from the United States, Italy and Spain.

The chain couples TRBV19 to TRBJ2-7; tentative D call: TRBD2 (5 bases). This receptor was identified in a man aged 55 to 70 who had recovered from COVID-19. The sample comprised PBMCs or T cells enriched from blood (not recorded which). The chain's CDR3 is CASSIRGPYEQYF. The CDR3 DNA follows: TGTGCCAGTAGTATCCGGGGTCCCTACGAGCAGTACTTC.